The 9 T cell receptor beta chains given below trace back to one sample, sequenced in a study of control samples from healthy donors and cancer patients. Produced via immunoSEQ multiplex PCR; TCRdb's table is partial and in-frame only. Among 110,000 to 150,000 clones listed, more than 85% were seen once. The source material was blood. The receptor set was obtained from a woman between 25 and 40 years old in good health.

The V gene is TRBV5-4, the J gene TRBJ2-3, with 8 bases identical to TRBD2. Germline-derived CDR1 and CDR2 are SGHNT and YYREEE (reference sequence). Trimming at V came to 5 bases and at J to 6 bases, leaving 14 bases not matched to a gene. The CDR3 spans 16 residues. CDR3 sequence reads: CASSFLSSGPWDTQYF. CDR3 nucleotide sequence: TGTGCCAGCAGTTTCCTATCTAGCGGGCCTTGGGATACGCAGTATTTT. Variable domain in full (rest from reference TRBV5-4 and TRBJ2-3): ETGVTQSPTHLIKTRGQQVTLRCSSQSGHNTVSWYQQALGQGPQFIFQYYREEENGRGNFPPRFSGLQFPNYSSELNVNALELDDSALYLCASSFLSSGPWDTQYFGPGTRLTVL.

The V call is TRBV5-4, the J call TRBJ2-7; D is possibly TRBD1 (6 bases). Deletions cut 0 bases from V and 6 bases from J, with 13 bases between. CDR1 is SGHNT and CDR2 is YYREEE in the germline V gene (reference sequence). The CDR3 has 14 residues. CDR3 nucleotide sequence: TGTGCCAGCAGCTTGGCACAGGGCCCAGCCGAGCAGTACTTC. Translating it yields CASSLAQGPAEQYF.

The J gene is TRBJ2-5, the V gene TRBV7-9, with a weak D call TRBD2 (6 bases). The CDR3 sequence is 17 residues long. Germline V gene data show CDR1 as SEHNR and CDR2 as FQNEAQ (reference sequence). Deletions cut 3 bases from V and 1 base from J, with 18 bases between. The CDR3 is CASSFSTLEGSQETQYF. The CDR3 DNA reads TGTGCCAGCAGCTTTAGTACCCTGGAGGGCTCCCAAGAGACCCAGTACTTC.

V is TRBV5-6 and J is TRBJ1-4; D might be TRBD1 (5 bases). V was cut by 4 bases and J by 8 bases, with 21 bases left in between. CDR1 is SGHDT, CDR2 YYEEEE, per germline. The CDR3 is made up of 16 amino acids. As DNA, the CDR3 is TGTGCCAGCAGCCTCCCTGCAGGAGGGGCTAGGGAAAAACTGTTTTTT. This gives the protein CASSLPAGGAREKLFF.

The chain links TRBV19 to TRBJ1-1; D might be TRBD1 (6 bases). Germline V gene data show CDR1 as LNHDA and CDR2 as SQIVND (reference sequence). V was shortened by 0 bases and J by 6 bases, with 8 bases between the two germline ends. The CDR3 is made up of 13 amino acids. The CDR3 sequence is CASSIDRGAEAFF. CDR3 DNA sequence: TGTGCCAGTAGTATAGACAGGGGCGCTGAAGCTTTCTTT.

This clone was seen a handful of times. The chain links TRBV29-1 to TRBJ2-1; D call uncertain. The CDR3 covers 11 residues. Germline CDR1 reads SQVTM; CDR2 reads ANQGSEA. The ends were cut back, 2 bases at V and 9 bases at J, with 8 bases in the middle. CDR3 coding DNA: TGCAGCGTTGAATCCCGCGGTGAGCAGTTCTTC. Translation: CSVESRGEQFF.

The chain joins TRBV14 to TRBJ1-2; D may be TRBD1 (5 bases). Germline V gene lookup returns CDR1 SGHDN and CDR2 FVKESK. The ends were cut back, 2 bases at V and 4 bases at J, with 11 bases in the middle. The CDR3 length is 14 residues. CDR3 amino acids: CASSQRGRGYGYTF. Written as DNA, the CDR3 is TGTGCCAGCAGCCAAAGGGGACGGGGCTATGGCTACACCTTC.

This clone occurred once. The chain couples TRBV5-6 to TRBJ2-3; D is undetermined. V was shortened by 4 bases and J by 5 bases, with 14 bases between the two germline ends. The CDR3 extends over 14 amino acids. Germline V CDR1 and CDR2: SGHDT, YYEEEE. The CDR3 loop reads CASSLRATRDTQYF. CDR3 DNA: TGTGCCAGCAGCCTAAGGGCCACCCGAGATACGCAGTATTTT.

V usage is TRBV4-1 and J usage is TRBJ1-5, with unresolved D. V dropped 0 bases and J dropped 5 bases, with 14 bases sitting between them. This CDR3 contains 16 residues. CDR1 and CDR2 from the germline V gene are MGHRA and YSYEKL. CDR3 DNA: TGCGCCAGCAGCCAAGATCTTCGGACCGTGGATCAGCCCCAGCATTTT. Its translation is CASSQDLRTVDQPQHF.